Following are 8 T cell receptor beta chains from one sample sequenced in a study of PD-1 blockade in classical Hodgkin lymphoma. Each patient's relapse followed autologous stem cell transplantation, and brentuximab vedotin exposure varied. Clones were sequenced by immunoSEQ multiplex PCR, and TCRdb holds only the in-frame ones, with some missing. The table lists tens of thousands of clones, approximately 88% of them singletons, with around 20% in the top ten. This material consisted of peripheral blood mononuclear cells (PBMCs), taken at baseline. The receptors stem from a human donor with classical Hodgkin lymphoma.

The gene calls are TRBV6-6 and TRBJ1-3; 7 nucleotides line up with TRBD1. Trimming removed 8 bases from V and 4 bases from J; junction bases left unmatched: 11. Per the germline V gene, CDR1 is MNHNY and CDR2 is SVGAGI (reference sequence). The length of the CDR3 is 15 residues. CDR3 nucleotides: TGTGCCAGCGGTGCCTCGGGACAGCGCGGAAACACCATATATTTT. It is translated as CASGASGQRGNTIYF.

This chain connects TRBV30 to TRBJ1-2; tentative D call: TRBD1 (6 bases). CDR1 and CDR2 from the germline V gene are GTSNPN and SVGIG (reference sequence). The CDR3 extends over 13 amino acids. Trimming removed 2 bases at V and 1 base at J, with 8 bases between. The CDR3 nucleotides read TGTGCCTGGAGTTCAGGGGATAACTATGGCTACACCTTC. Translating it yields CAWSSGDNYGYTF.

V usage is TRBV7-2 and J usage is TRBJ2-7; tentative D call: TRBD2 (6 bases). CDR3 size: 14 residues. Germline V CDR1 and CDR2: SGHTA, FQGNSA. V was cut by 0 bases and J by 4 bases, with 10 bases left in between. The CDR3 reads CASSLASAGYEQYF. CDR3 bases: TGTGCCAGCAGCTTAGCTAGCGCGGGATACGAGCAGTACTTC.

The J gene is TRBJ1-5, the V gene TRBV18; 7 nucleotides align to TRBD1. The CDR3 covers 16 residues. Germline V gene sequence: CDR1 KGHSH, CDR2 LQKENI. V dropped 0 bases and J dropped 2; count of bases not matched to a gene: 4. This chain's CDR3 is CASSPPGTVGNQPQHF. CDR3 nucleotides: TGTGCCAGCTCACCACCCGGGACAGTCGGCAATCAGCCCCAGCATTTT.

J is TRBJ2-3 and V is TRBV28; TRBD2 matches at 12 bases. Germline-derived CDR1 and CDR2 are MDHEN and SYDVKM. This CDR3 is 18 amino acids long. V was clipped by 4 bases and J by 2 bases; unmatched bases: 10. In DNA, the CDR3 is TGTGCCAGCAGTTGGGCTAGCGGGAGGGCCAGGAACACAGATACGCAGTATTTT. Its protein product is CASSWASGRARNTDTQYF.

The chain employs TRBV5-1 and TRBJ2-1; D not certain. Germline CDR1 is SGHRS and CDR2 is YFSETQ. The V end lost 0 bases, the J end lost 0 bases, and 10 bases lay between the germline ends. CDR3 size: 16 residues. The CDR3 here is CASSLGPMSSYNEQFF. CDR3 DNA: TGCGCCAGCAGCTTGGGGCCGATGAGCTCCTACAATGAGCAGTTCTTC.

This clone appeared once. The chain carries TRBV21-1 and TRBJ1-1; the DNA was not used to check the table's D call, TRBD1. TRBV21-1 is a pseudogene. This CDR3 is built from 16 residues. The CDR3 DNA sequence: TGTGCCAGCAGCCCCCAAAAGGACAGGGAAGACACTGAAGCTTTCTTT. Amino acid sequence: CASSPQKDREDTEAFF.

This rearrangement joins TRBV6-5 to TRBJ2-1; 7 bases are shared with TRBD1. This CDR3 is 15 amino acids long. V was clipped by 0 bases and J by 4 bases; unmatched bases: 3. Germline V CDR1 and CDR2: MNHEY, SVGAGI. CDR3: CASSYSRDSYNEQFF. In DNA, the CDR3 is TGTGCCAGCAGTTACTCCCGGGACAGTTACAATGAGCAGTTCTTC.